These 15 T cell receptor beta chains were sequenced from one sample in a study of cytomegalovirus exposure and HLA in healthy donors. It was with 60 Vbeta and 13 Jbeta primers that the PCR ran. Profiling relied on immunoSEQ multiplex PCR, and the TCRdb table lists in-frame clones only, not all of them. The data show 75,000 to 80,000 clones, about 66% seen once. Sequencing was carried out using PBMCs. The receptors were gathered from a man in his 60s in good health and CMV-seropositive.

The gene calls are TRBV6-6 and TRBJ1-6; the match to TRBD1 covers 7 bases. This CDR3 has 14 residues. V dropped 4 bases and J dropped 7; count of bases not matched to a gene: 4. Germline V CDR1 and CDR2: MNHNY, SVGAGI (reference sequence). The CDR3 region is CASSSSGGNSPLHF. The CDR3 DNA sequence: TGTGCCAGCAGTTCGTCAGGGGGGAATTCACCCCTCCACTTT.

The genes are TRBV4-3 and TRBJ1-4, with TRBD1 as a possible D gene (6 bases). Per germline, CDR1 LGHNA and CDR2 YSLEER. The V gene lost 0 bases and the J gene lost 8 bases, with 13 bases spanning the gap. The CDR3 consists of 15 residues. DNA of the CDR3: TGCGCCAGCAGCCAAGAAGTACAGGGCGGGGAAAAACTGTTTTTT. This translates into CASSQEVQGGEKLFF.

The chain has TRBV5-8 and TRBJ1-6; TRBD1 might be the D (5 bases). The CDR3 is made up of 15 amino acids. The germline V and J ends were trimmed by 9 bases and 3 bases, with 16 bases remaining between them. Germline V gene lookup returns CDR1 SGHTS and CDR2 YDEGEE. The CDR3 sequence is CAMTAGPIYNSPLHF. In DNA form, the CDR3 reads TGTGCCATGACGGCGGGACCCATCTATAATTCACCCCTCCACTTT.

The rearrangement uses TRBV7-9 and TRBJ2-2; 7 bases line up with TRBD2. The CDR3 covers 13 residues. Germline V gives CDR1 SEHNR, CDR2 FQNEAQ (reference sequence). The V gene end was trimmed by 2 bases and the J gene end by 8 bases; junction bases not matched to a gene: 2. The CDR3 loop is CASSLPGRGELFF. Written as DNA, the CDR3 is TGTGCCAGCAGCTTACCCGGGAGGGGGGAGCTGTTTTTT.

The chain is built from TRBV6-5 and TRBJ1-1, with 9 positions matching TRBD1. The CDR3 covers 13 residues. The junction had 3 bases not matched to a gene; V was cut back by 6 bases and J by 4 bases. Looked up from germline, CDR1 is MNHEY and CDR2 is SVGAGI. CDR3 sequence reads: CASRGTGFTEAFF. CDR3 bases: TGTGCCAGCAGGGGGACAGGGTTCACTGAAGCTTTCTTT.

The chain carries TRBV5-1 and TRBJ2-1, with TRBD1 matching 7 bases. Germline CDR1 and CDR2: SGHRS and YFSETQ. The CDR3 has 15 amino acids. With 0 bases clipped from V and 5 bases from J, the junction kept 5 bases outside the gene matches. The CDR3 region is CASSLEGGPHNEQFF. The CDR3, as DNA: TGCGCCAGCAGCTTGGAAGGGGGCCCCCACAATGAGCAGTTCTTC.

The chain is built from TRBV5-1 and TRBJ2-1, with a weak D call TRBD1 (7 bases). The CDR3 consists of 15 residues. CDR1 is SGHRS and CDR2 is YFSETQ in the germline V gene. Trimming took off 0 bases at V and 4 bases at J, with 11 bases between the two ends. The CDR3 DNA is TGCGCCAGCAGCTTGGCGGCGGGACAGTACAATGAGCAGTTCTTC. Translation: CASSLAAGQYNEQFF.

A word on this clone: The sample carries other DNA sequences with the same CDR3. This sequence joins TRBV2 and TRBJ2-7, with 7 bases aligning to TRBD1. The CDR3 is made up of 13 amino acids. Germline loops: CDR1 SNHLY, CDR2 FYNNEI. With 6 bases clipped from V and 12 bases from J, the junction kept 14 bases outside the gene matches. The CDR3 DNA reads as TGTGCCAGCAGCCGGGACAGTGCCCTGATAATGTACTTC. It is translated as CASSRDSALIMYF.

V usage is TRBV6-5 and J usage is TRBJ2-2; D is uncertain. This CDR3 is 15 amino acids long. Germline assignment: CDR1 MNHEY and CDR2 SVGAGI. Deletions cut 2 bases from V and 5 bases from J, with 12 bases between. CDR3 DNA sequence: TGTGCCAGCAGTTACCCCGGAGATCCTACCGGGGAGCTGTTTTTT. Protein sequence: CASSYPGDPTGELFF.

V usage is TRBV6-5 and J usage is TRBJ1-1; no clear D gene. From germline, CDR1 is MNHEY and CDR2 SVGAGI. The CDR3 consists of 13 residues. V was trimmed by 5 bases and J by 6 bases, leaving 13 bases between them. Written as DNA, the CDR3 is TGTGCCAGCAGTGGAGGACTGACGTCTGAAGCTTTCTTT. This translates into CASSGGLTSEAFF.

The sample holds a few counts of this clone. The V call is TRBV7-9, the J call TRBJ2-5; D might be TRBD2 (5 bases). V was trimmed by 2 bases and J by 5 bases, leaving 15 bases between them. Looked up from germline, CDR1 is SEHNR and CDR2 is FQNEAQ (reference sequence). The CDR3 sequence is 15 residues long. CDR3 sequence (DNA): TGTGCCAGCAGCTTAATGGGCGGGTTAGGTGAGACCCAGTACTTC. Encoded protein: CASSLMGGLGETQYF.

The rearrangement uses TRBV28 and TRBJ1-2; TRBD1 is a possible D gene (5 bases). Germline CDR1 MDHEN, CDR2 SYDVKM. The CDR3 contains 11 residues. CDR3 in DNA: TGTGCGCCGGCCAGGGACTATGGCTACACCTTC. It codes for CAPARDYGYTF.

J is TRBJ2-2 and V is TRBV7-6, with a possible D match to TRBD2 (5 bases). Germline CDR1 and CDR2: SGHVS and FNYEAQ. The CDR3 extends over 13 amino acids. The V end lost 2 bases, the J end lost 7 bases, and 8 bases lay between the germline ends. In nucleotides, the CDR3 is TGTGCCAGCAGCTTAATCGGGGACGGGGAGCTGTTTTTT. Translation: CASSLIGDGELFF.

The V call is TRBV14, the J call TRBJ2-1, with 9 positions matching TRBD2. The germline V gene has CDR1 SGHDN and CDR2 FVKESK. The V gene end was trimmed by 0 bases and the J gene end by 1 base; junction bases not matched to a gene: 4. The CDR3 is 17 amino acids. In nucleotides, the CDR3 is TGTGCCAGCAGCCAAGAGATTAGCGGGGGATCCTACAATGAGCAGTTCTTC. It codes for CASSQEISGGSYNEQFF.

The CDR3 nucleotides read TGTGCCAGCACTCCCCACAATGAGCAGTTCTTC. This codes for CASTPHNEQFF. This chain uses TRBV6-1 with TRBJ2-1; D unclear. V shed 7 bases and J shed 5 bases, with 6 bases lying between them. This CDR3 contains 11 residues. Germline-derived CDR1 and CDR2 are MNHNS and SASEGT.